This T cell receptor (beta chain) was retrieved from a study of control samples from healthy donors and cancer patients. The CDR3 spans 15 residues. V lost 5 bases, J lost 6 bases, and 10 bases stayed unmatched. Germline-derived CDR1 and CDR2 are SNHLY and FYNNEI. Libraries were prepared by immunoSEQ multiplex PCR; TCRdb keeps only in-frame clonotypes and omits some of them. The sample consists of some 130,000 clones, roughly 90% of them appearing once. The V and J genes are TRBV2 and TRBJ1-2, with TRBD1 matching over 9 bases. The origin of this receptor is a young man in good health. The sample comprised blood. CDR3 sequence: CASSPSGTGLDGYTF. Here the CDR3 DNA reads TGTGCCAGCAGTCCATCCGGGACAGGGTTGGATGGCTACACCTTC.